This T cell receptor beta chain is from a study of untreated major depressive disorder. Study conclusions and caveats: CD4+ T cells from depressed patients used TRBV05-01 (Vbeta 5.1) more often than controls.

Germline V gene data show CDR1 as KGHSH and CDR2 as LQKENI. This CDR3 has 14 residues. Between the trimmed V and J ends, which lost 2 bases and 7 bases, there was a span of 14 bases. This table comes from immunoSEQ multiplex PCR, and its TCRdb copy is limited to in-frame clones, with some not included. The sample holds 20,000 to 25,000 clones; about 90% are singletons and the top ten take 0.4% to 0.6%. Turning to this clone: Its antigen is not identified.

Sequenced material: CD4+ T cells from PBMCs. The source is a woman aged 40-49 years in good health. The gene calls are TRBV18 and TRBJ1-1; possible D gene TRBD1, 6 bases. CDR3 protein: CASSPGTQVLEAFF. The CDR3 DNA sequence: TGTGCCAGCTCACCAGGGACACAAGTCCTTGAAGCTTTCTTT.